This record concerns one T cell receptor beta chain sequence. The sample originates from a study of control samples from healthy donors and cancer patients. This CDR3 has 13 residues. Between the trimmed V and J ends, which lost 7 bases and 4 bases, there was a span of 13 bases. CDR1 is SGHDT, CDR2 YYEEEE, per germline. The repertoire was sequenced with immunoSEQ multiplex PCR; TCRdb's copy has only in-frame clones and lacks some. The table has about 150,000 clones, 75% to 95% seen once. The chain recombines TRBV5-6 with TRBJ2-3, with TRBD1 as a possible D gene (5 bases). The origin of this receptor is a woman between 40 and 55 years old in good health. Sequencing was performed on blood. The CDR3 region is CASSRIGADTQYF. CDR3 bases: TGTGCCAGCTCCCGGATAGGGGCAGATACGCAGTATTTT.